This T cell receptor (beta chain) was retrieved from a study of cytomegalovirus exposure and HLA in healthy donors. The PCR used 60 Vbeta and 13 Jbeta primers. Measured with immunoSEQ multiplex PCR; TCRdb has only the in-frame clones, and not every one. The repertoire has about 140,000 clones, approximately 80% of them found once; the top ten carry approximately 2%. The donors, nominally healthy at sampling, likely had unrecorded immune exposures. This clone was seen more than once but under ten times. J gave up 6 bases and V 3 bases, and 13 bases lay outside the gene matches. The CDR3 sequence is 19 residues long. Per germline, CDR1 LGHNA and CDR2 YNFKEQ.

This clonotype was sampled from a middle-aged man in good health and CMV-seronegative. V gene TRBV4-2 combines with J gene TRBJ2-2; 13 bases fit TRBD2. The sample consisted of PBMCs. The CDR3, as DNA: TGTGCCAGCAGCCACCTTGGACTAGCGGGAGAATTGAGAGCCGGGGAGCTGTTTTTT. This translates into CASSHLGLAGELRAGELFF.